The 24 T cell receptor beta chains in this list originate from one sample, sequenced in a study of shared clonotypes between healthy human individuals. Sequencing used immunoSEQ multiplex PCR; TCRdb keeps in-frame clones, though not all of them. The profile covers over 950,000 clones, with about 80% appearing a single time and 0.89% taken by the ten largest. Material: memory CD4+ T cells from PBMCs. As to subset: CD45RA-negative fraction. The receptors derive from a man between 18 and 29 years old in good health. Some clones in this sample may be carry-over from other donors' samples.

The chain has TRBV5-1 and TRBJ1-1; 7 nucleotides align to TRBD1. With 3 bases clipped from V and 1 base from J, the junction kept 6 bases outside the gene matches. CDR3 length equals 15 residues. Germline V gene sequence: CDR1 SGHRS, CDR2 YFSETQ. The CDR3 region has the DNA TGCGCCAGCAGCTACCCAGGGGGGGAGAACACTGAAGCTTTCTTT. Protein sequence: CASSYPGGENTEAFF. Together with reference TRBV5-1 and TRBJ1-1, the CDR3 gives the full variable domain: KAGVTQTPRYLIKTRGQQVTLSCSPISGHRSVSWYQQTPGQGLQFLFEYFSETQRNKGNFPGRFSGRQFSNSRSEMNVSTLELGDSALYLCASSYPGGENTEAFFGQGTRLTVV.

J is TRBJ2-1 and V is TRBV7-9; the D is unclear. This CDR3 comprises 13 residues. Germline CDR1 is SEHNR and CDR2 is FQNEAQ (reference sequence). Between the trimmed V and J ends, which lost 3 bases and 5 bases, there was a span of 8 bases. The CDR3 region is CASSLGEDNEQFF. The CDR3 DNA is TGTGCCAGCAGCTTGGGCGAAGACAATGAGCAGTTCTTC.

The genes are TRBV19 and TRBJ1-1; 9 positions match TRBD1. Per germline, CDR1 LNHDA and CDR2 SQIVND (reference sequence). This CDR3 has 15 amino acids. The junction had 8 bases not matched to a gene; V was cut back by 3 bases and J by 6 bases. CDR3 sequence: CASSIPRQGEAEAFF. CDR3 nucleotide sequence: TGTGCCAGTAGTATCCCCCGACAGGGGGAGGCTGAAGCTTTCTTT.

With regard to this clone: The identical CDR3 is also encoded by other nucleotide sequences in the sample. This chain uses TRBV28 with TRBJ2-7; D is perhaps TRBD2 (6 bases). CDR1 MDHEN and CDR2 SYDVKM come from the germline V gene. The CDR3 spans 13 residues. Trimming left V 3 bases short and J 3 bases short, with 9 bases between. CDR3 DNA: TGTGCCAGCAGTTTCGGGGGAAGCTACGAGCAGTACTTC. Translating it yields CASSFGGSYEQYF.

This rearrangement joins TRBV5-1 to TRBJ2-7; 7 bases are a match to TRBD1. The germline CDR1 and CDR2 sequences are SGHRS and YFSETQ. Trimming cost V 2 bases and J 6 bases; bases outside gene matches: 8. The CDR3 has 14 residues. This CDR3 reads CASSFTVGGGEQYF. The DNA for the CDR3 is TGCGCCAGCAGCTTTACTGTAGGGGGCGGCGAGCAGTACTTC.

The chain is built from TRBV6-5 and TRBJ2-7; TRBD2 matches 11 bases. J gave up 2 bases and V 6 bases, and 3 bases lay outside the gene matches. Germline V gives CDR1 MNHEY, CDR2 SVGAGI. The CDR3 consists of 14 residues. CDR3 amino acids: CASSRLAGTYEQYF. CDR3 in DNA: TGTGCCAGCAGCCGACTAGCGGGAACCTACGAGCAGTACTTC.

The V and J genes are TRBV4-3 and TRBJ1-3, with D maybe TRBD1 (6 bases). The V end was cut by 0 bases, the J end by 8 bases, with 17 bases between. The CDR3 runs 16 residues. In germline, CDR1 is LGHNA, CDR2 YSLEER. CDR3 nucleotide sequence: TGCGCCAGCAGCCAAGATCTCACAGGGAATTGGGACACCATATATTTT. It codes for CASSQDLTGNWDTIYF.

V is TRBV18 and J is TRBJ2-1; no reliable D call. This CDR3 has 17 amino acids. Germline CDR1 KGHSH, CDR2 LQKENI. Trimming stripped 2 bases from V and 8 bases from J, with 22 bases between. The CDR3 coding sequence is TGTGCCAGCTCACCAATCTCATCTTTTGATTCAGGCGATGAGCAGTTCTTC. Its protein product is CASSPISSFDSGDEQFF.

This rearrangement joins TRBV28 to TRBJ1-2; weak D call: TRBD1 (6 bases). This CDR3 is 13 amino acids long. Germline CDR1 is MDHEN and CDR2 is SYDVKM. The V gene lost 6 bases and the J gene lost 4 bases, with 12 bases spanning the gap. CDR3 in amino acids: CASSQGYGYGYTF. CDR3 DNA sequence: TGTGCCAGCAGCCAGGGGTATGGCTATGGCTACACCTTC.

This clone was counted many times. The rearrangement uses TRBV28 and TRBJ2-7; 8 bases are shared with TRBD1. Per the germline V gene, CDR1 is MDHEN and CDR2 is SYDVKM. Losses at the gene ends were 5 bases for V and 3 bases for J; bases not matched to a gene: 9. CDR3 length: 15 amino acids. As DNA, the CDR3 is TGTGCCAGCAGTCTAGGGGGACAGGACTTCTACGAGCAGTACTTC. Translation gives CASSLGGQDFYEQYF.

In this sample, this clone turned up once. This chain links TRBV28 with TRBJ2-7, with TRBD2 matching over 16 bases. Per the germline V gene, CDR1 is MDHEN and CDR2 is SYDVKM. The CDR3 contains 15 residues. The junction had 4 bases not matched to a gene; V was cut back by 5 bases and J by 6 bases. CDR3 loop: CASSPGLAGGGEQYF. DNA for the CDR3: TGTGCCAGCAGTCCGGGACTAGCGGGAGGGGGCGAGCAGTACTTC.

This clone showed up many times. The chain carries TRBV4-1 and TRBJ2-1, with TRBD2 matching 12 bases. Germline V gives CDR1 MGHRA, CDR2 YSYEKL. The V and J ends lost 4 bases and 6 bases, in that order; junction bases with no gene match: 7. The CDR3 runs to 16 residues. This CDR3 reads CASSPSGLAGTNEQFF. The CDR3 DNA reads TGCGCCAGCAGCCCATCCGGACTAGCGGGAACCAATGAGCAGTTCTTC.

This clone was detected only a few times. The V gene is TRBV12-5, the J gene TRBJ1-1; unclear D gene. V lost 2 bases and J 3 bases, leaving 4 bases between the germline ends. The CDR3 is 12 residues long. Germline-derived CDR1 and CDR2 are LGHNT and FRNRAP. This chain's CDR3 is CASGLRDTEAFF. Here the CDR3 DNA reads TGTGCTAGTGGTTTGAGGGACACTGAAGCTTTCTTT.

The chain uses TRBV7-9 and TRBJ1-2, with D possibly being TRBD1 (5 bases). Germline-derived CDR1 and CDR2 are SEHNR and FQNEAQ (reference sequence). This CDR3 is 14 amino acids long. Trimming removed 1 base at V and 8 bases at J, with 14 bases between. The CDR3 protein is CASSLEGRAGGYTF. CDR3 coding DNA: TGTGCCAGCAGCTTAGAGGGCAGGGCGGGCGGCTACACCTTC.

The J gene is TRBJ2-1, the V gene TRBV27; the D is unclear. V was shortened by 6 bases and J by 4 bases, with 4 bases between the two germline ends. Germline CDR1 and CDR2: MNHEY and SMNVEV (reference sequence). The CDR3 is 11 residues long. CDR3: CASRVYNEQFF. The DNA of the CDR3 is TGTGCCAGCAGGGTGTACAATGAGCAGTTCTTC.

DNA of the CDR3: TGTGCCAGCAGTGAATCGGGCAAAACCTACGAGCAGTACTTC. This codes for CASSESGKTYEQYF. This chain uses TRBV25-1 with TRBJ2-7; D unresolved. The CDR3 totals 14 residues. The V end lost 1 base, the J end lost 2 bases, and 9 bases lay between the germline ends. From germline, CDR1 is MGHDK and CDR2 SYGVNS.

The V and J genes are TRBV11-2 and TRBJ2-1; TRBD1 agrees at 9 bases. The CDR3 is 16 residues long. Germline CDR1 and CDR2: SGHAT and FQNNGV. V lost 5 bases and J lost 7; bases outside the gene matches: 12. The CDR3 is CASSPVTGGLVNEQFF. The CDR3, as DNA: TGTGCCAGCAGCCCAGTGACAGGGGGTTTAGTTAATGAGCAGTTCTTC.

The rearrangement uses TRBV1 and TRBJ2-4; TRBD2, the D gene given by the table, was not confirmed from the DNA. TRBV1 is designated a pseudogene. This CDR3 is built from 22 residues. Written as DNA, the CDR3 is TGCACCAGCAGCCCAATCCTTCAGCGGGGGAAGCCACAACACGGAGCCAAAAACATTCAGTACTTC. Translated: CTSSPILQRGKPQHGAKNIQYF.

This chain connects TRBV28 to TRBJ2-7; the match to TRBD1 covers 8 bases. The CDR3 runs to 16 residues. Germline CDR1 MDHEN, CDR2 SYDVKM. The trim removed 7 bases at V and 5 bases at J, leaving 16 bases unmatched. The CDR3 reads CASTSWGTGYSDEQYF. Written as DNA, the CDR3 is TGTGCCAGCACTTCTTGGGGGACAGGCTATAGCGACGAGCAGTACTTC.

This clone occurred many times. This chain uses TRBV7-9 with TRBJ2-1, with a weak D call TRBD2 (6 bases). Between the trimmed V and J ends, which lost 5 bases and 6 bases, there was a span of 11 bases. Germline V gene lookup returns CDR1 SEHNR and CDR2 FQNEAQ (reference sequence). This CDR3 has 13 amino acids. CDR3 in amino acids: CASSLRDFNEQFF. The DNA for the CDR3 is TGTGCCAGCAGCCTACGGGACTTCAATGAGCAGTTCTTC. The variable domain in full, completed from reference TRBV7-9 and TRBJ2-1, reads DTGVSQNPRHKITKRGQNVTFRCDPISEHNRLYWYRQTLGQGPEFLTYFQNEAQLEKSRLLSDRFSAERPKGSFSTLEIQRTEQGDSAMYLCASSLRDFNEQFFGPGTRLTVL.

This chain uses TRBV6-6 with TRBJ2-7; D remains ambiguous. The V end was cut by 6 bases, the J end by 2 bases, with 17 bases between. CDR1 is MNHNY and CDR2 is SVGAGI in the germline V gene (reference sequence). This CDR3 is 15 amino acids long. The CDR3 DNA sequence: TGTGCCAGCAGCTTCAGCCAGAAACTTACCTACGAGCAGTACTTC. This gives the protein CASSFSQKLTYEQYF.

The rearrangement links TRBV7-2 to TRBJ2-3; D possibly matches TRBD1 or TRBD2 (6 bases each). The germline gives CDR1 SGHTA, CDR2 FQGNSA. Trimming pared 2 bases from V and 5 bases from J, leaving 20 bases between. This CDR3 has 17 residues. The CDR3 region is CASSLIGGGGGGDTQYF. The CDR3 nucleotides read TGTGCCAGCAGCTTAATAGGTGGCGGAGGGGGAGGAGATACGCAGTATTTT.

Details on this clone: The same CDR3 is also encoded by other DNA sequences in this sample. The rearrangement joins TRBV5-1 to TRBJ1-1, with no clear D. There are 13 residues in the CDR3. V lost 2 bases and J 2 bases, leaving 7 bases between the germline ends. Germline V gives CDR1 SGHRS, CDR2 YFSETQ. The CDR3 reads CASSFGKNTEAFF. The CDR3 nucleotides are TGCGCCAGCAGCTTCGGGAAAAACACTGAAGCTTTCTTT.

A single count supports this clone. The gene calls are TRBV19 and TRBJ2-7; perhaps TRBD1 as D (6 bases). V shed 5 bases and J shed 5 bases, with 22 bases lying between them. Germline V gene lookup returns CDR1 LNHDA and CDR2 SQIVND (reference sequence). This CDR3 comprises 16 residues. The CDR3, as DNA: TGTGCCAGTAGTGACCCGGGACACCGCGGCAGGGACGAGCAGTACTTC. This codes for CASSDPGHRGRDEQYF. Combining the CDR3 with reference TRBV19 and TRBJ2-7 gives the whole variable domain DGGITQSPKYLFRKEGQNVTLSCEQNLNHDAMYWYRQDPGQGLRLIYYSQIVNDFQKGDIAEGYSVSREKKESFPLTVTSAQKNPTAFYLCASSDPGHRGRDEQYFGPGTRLTVT.